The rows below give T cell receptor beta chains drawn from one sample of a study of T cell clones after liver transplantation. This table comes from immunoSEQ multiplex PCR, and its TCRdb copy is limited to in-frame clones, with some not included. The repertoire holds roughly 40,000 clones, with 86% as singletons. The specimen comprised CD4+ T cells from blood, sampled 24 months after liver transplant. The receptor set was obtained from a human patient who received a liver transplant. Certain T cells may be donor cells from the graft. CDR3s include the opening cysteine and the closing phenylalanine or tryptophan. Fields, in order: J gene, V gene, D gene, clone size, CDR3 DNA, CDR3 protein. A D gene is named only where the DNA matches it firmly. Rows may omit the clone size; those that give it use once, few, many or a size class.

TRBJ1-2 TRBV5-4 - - TGTGCCAGCAGTCCCTCAGCGGACTATGGCTACACCTTC CASSPSADYGYTF
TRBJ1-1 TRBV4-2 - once TGTGCCAGCAGCCCCCCGGGTACGGGGAACACTGAAGCTTTCTTT CASSPPGTGNTEAFF
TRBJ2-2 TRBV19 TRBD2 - TGTGCCAGTAGTCCACGGGGGGTTCCTACCGGGGAGCTGTTTTTT CASSPRGVPTGELFF
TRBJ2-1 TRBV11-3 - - TGTGCCAGCAGCTTATCTTTGGCTGCTGAGCAGTTCTTC CASSLSLAAEQFF
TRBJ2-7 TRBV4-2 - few TGTGCCAGCAGCCAAGTCGCGGGTAGCTCCTACGAGCAGTACTTC CASSQVAGSSYEQYF
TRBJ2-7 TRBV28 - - TGTGCCATTGGGCCCGGGACACAAAATTACGAGCAGTACTTC CAIGPGTQNYEQYF
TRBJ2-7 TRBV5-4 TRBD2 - TGTGCCAGCAGCTCGTTAGCGGGACCGGGGAACGAGCAGTACTTC CASSSLAGPGNEQYF
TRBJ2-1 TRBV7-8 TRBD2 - TGTGCCAGCAGCCGACTAGCGGGAGGGCTAGTAAGGAATGAGCAGTTCTTC CASSRLAGGLVRNEQFF
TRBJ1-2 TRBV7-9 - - TGTGCCAGCAGCCACCGGACCCTTTCGTGGGGCTACACCTTC CASSHRTLSWGYTF
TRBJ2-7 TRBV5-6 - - TGTGCCAGCAGCCTCACAGGGTACGGCTACGAGCAGTACTTC CASSLTGYGYEQYF
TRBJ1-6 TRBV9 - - TGTGCCAGCAGCGTAGCGATTTCGCGGAATTCACCCCTCCACTTT CASSVAISRNSPLHF
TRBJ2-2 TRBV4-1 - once TGCGCCAGCAGCCAAGAAGGGGGGAGGGTAGCCGGGGAGCTGTTTTTT CASSQEGGRVAGELFF
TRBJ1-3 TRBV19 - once TGTGCCAGTAGTGTCGTCAGCTCTGGAAACACCATATATTTT CASSVVSSGNTIYF
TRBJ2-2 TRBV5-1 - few TGCGCCAGCAGCTTAGCGAACACCGGGGAGCTGTTTTTT CASSLANTGELFF
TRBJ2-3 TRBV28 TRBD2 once TGTGCCAGCAGTCCTAGCGGGGCACCCACAGATACGCAGTATTTT CASSPSGAPTDTQYF
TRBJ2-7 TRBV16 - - TGTGCCAGCAGCCAATCGTTTCTGACTAGTGTCCAATACGAGCAGTACTTC CASSQSFLTSVQYEQYF
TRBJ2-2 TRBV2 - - TGTGCCAGGCGGGGCGCCGCGAACACCGGGGAGCTGTTTTTT CARRGAANTGELFF
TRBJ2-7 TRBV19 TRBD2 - TGTGCCAGTAGTGCAGTGGGACTAGGCGTGGGCGAGCAGTACTTC CASSAVGLGVGEQYF
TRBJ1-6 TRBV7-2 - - TGTGCCAGCAGCTTAGACCTGGGTTTCAATTCACCCCTCCACTTT CASSLDLGFNSPLHF
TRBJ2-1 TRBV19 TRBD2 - TGTGCCAGTAGCGGGGGGACCTTTCAGAGCTCCTACAATGAGCAGTTCTTC CASSGGTFQSSYNEQFF
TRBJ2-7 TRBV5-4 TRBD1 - TGTGCCAGCAGCTTATTGGACAGGGGTGCCTACGAGCAGTACTTC CASSLLDRGAYEQYF
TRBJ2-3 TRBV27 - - TGTGCCAGCAGTTTATCCTTGCGGGAAAGCACAGATACGCAGTATTTT CASSLSLRESTDTQYF
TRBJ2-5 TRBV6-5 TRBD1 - TGTGCCAGCAGGCTGGCCGGGACAGGGTTAAAGACCCAGTACTTC CASRLAGTGLKTQYF
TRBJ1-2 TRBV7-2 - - TGTGCCAGCAGCTTAAGCACGACCGGGGTAGCTAACTATGGCTACACCTTC CASSLSTTGVANYGYTF
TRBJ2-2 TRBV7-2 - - TGTGCCAGCAGCCCCCAAGCGGGCGGGGAGCTGTTTTTT CASSPQAGGELFF
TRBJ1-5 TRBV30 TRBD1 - TGTGCCTGGAGAGGCGCAGGGGGTTATCAGCCCCAGCATTTT CAWRGAGGYQPQHF
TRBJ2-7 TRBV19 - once TGTGCCAGTAGTATAGCGGGCCAGAGCTCCTACGAGCAGTACTTC CASSIAGQSSYEQYF
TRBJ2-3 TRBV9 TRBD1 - TGTGCCAGCAGCGTAGGACAGGGATCGCAGTGGGAGACGCAGTATTTT CASSVGQGSQWETQYF
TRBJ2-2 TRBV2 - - TGTGCCACAAAGGACAGATTCACCGGGGAGCTGTTTTTT CATKDRFTGELFF
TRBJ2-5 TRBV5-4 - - TGTGCCAGCAGCTTGGCGAGTACCCAAGAGACCCAGTACTTC CASSLASTQETQYF
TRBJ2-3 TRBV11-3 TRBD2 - TGTGCCAGCAGCTTAGGTCGGACTAGCGGGCCAAGCACAGATACGCAGTATTTT CASSLGRTSGPSTDTQYF
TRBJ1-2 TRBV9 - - TGTGCCAGCAGCCCAATTGGAGGAGGCTACACCTTC CASSPIGGGYTF
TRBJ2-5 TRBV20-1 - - TGCAGTGCCCCGTTAGAGACCCAGTACTTC CSAPLETQYF
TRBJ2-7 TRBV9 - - TGTGCCAGCAGCGTAGGGTGGGACAATACCTACGAGCAGTACTTC CASSVGWDNTYEQYF
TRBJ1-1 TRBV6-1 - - TGTGCCAGCAGACAACAGGGGAACACTGAAGCTTTCTTT CASRQQGNTEAFF
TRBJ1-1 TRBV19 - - TGTGCCAGTAGTATCAGGGATGCGGGCACTGAAGCTTTCTTT CASSIRDAGTEAFF
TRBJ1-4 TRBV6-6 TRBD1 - TGTGCCAGCAGTTCCCCGGGACAGGGCGATGGAAAACTGTTTTTT CASSSPGQGDGKLFF
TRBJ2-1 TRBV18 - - TGTGCCAGCTCACTAGAGCACAATGAGCAGTTCTTC CASSLEHNEQFF
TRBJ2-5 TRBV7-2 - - TGTGCCAGCAGCTTAGGGGCTACTAGACAGCTTCAAGAGACCCAGTACTTC CASSLGATRQLQETQYF
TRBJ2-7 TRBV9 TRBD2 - TGTGCCAGCAGCCCCGGGACTAGCGGGGGCTCCTACGAGCAGTACTTC CASSPGTSGGSYEQYF
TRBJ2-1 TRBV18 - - TGTGCCAGCTCACTCCGAACGGGGGTGGGTGAGCAGTTCTTC CASSLRTGVGEQFF
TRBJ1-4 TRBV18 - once TGTGCCAGCGCTAGGGCGACGGATTATAGTGAAAAACTGTTTTTT CASARATDYSEKLFF
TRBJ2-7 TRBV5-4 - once TGTGCCAGCAGATCAGGAAGTGAGGACTACGAGCAGTACTTC CASRSGSEDYEQYF